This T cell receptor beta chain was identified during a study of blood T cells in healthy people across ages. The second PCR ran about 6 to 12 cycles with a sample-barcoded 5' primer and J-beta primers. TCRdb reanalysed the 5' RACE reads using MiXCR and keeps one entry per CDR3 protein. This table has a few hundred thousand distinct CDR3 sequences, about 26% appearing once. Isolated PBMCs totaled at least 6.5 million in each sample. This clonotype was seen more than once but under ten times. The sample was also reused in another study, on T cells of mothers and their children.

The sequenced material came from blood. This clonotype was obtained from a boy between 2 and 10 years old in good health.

CDR3 coding DNA: TGTGCCAGCACCCAACAGGGGCGTTATTACGAGCAGTACTTC. Encoded protein: CASTQQGRYYEQYF. The chain uses TRBV11-2 and TRBJ2-7; TRBD1 agrees at 7 bases. The V gene's germline CDR1 is SGHAT and CDR2 FQNNGV. Losses at the gene ends were 7 bases for V and 4 bases for J; bases not matched to a gene: 10. This CDR3 is 14 amino acids long.